This T cell receptor beta chain was found in a study of identical twins. TCRdb ran MiXCR on the 5' RACE reads and lists one entry per CDR3 protein. This table has roughly 470,000 distinct CDR3 sequences, over 11% appearing once. This CDR3 is 16 amino acids long. CDR1 is MNHEY, CDR2 SVGEGT, per germline. With 6 bases clipped from V and 5 bases from J, the junction kept 9 bases outside the gene matches. This clonotype was seen a handful of times. These same data were also listed under a study on yellow fever vaccine responses in identical twins.

The chain joins TRBV6-2 or TRBV6-3 to TRBJ1-6; TRBD1 matches 8 bases. The TCR sequence derives from a woman under 30 in good health. The sequenced sample consisted of CD4+ T cells sorted from blood. The CDR3 sequence is CASRRSRDRNNSPLHF. CDR3 in DNA: TGTGCCAGCAGACGGAGCCGGGACAGGAATAATTCACCCCTCCACTTT.